The 12 T cell receptor beta chains below all came from one sample that was sequenced in a study of CD8 T cells in Susac syndrome. The RNA, about 0.45 to 1 ug, was put through reverse transcription using random hexamers. From the immunoSEQ multiplex PCR reads, TCRdb called clonotypes with MiXCR, one entry per CDR3 protein. This sample yields about 400,000 distinct CDR3 sequences, of which roughly 85% are seen a single time; 0.12% belongs to the top ten. Sequencing was performed on CD8+ T cells from PBMCs. The receptors originated from a human donor with multiple sclerosis.

The J gene is TRBJ2-1, the V gene TRBV19; TRBD1 is a possible D gene (5 bases). Germline V lookup: CDR1 LNHDA, CDR2 SQIVND (reference sequence). The CDR3 consists of 13 residues. The V end lost 5 bases, the J end lost 7 bases, and 12 bases lay between the germline ends. The CDR3 nucleotides read TGTGCCAGTAGTTGGCAGGGTGGAAATGAGCAGTTCTTC. This codes for CASSWQGGNEQFF.

As for this clonotype: One end of the junction fails to match germline, which may point to a read error. This chain uses TRBV20-1 with TRBJ2-5, with 9 bases aligning to TRBD2. Germline V lookup: CDR1 DFQATT, CDR2 SNEGSKA (reference sequence). The CDR3 consists of 13 residues. The CDR3 region is CSARDPKREDQSF. CDR3 DNA: TGCAGTGCTAGAGACCCAAAGCGGGAGGACCAGTCCTTC.

A single count supports this clonotype. The genes are TRBV4-1 and TRBJ2-7; D remains ambiguous. Germline V lookup: CDR1 MGHRA, CDR2 YSYEKL. V was trimmed by 8 bases and J by 2 bases, leaving 7 bases between them. The CDR3 is made up of 11 amino acids. DNA for the CDR3: TGCGCCAGCGGCTCCCCCTACGAGCAGTACTTC. It encodes CASGSPYEQYF.

V gene TRBV29-1 combines with J gene TRBJ2-7; D possibly corresponds to TRBD1 (5 bases). This CDR3 has 12 residues. Germline values: CDR1 SQVTM, CDR2 ANQGSEA. The V gene lost 4 bases and the J gene lost 5 bases, with 12 bases spanning the gap. In nucleotides, the CDR3 is TGCAGCGTTGCACAGGACCGGGACGAGCAGTACTTC. Translation: CSVAQDRDEQYF.

The J gene is TRBJ2-7, the V gene TRBV5-8; D is undetermined. The germline gives CDR1 SGHTS, CDR2 YDEGEE. The CDR3 sequence is 14 residues long. Deletions cut 0 bases from V and 2 bases from J, with 9 bases between. The CDR3 reads CASSLGPITYEQYF. The CDR3 DNA follows: TGTGCCAGCAGCTTGGGACCGATAACCTACGAGCAGTACTTC.

In its sample, this clonotype was seen a few times. The V gene is TRBV28, the J gene TRBJ2-7; D gene ambiguous. CDR1 MDHEN and CDR2 SYDVKM come from the germline V gene. CDR3 size: 11 residues. V shed 5 bases and J shed 3 bases, with 5 bases lying between them. The CDR3 nucleotides read TGTGCCAGCAGTAGATACTACGAGCAGTACTTC. The encoded protein is CASSRYYEQYF.

CDR3 coding DNA: TGTGCCAGCAGTTTACGAGGGGCGGGGGTCACTGAAGCTTTCTTT. Amino acids: CASSLRGAGVTEAFF. The rearrangement uses TRBV27 and TRBJ1-1, with a weak D call TRBD1 (5 bases). Germline CDR1 reads MNHEY; CDR2 reads SMNVEV (reference sequence). CDR3 length equals 15 residues. Trimming removed 2 bases from V and 4 bases from J, with 14 bases in between.

The rearrangement joins TRBV5-4 to TRBJ2-7, with 7 bases lining up with TRBD2. This CDR3 comprises 15 residues. J lost 3 bases, V lost 4 bases, and 10 bases had no gene match. CDR1 is SGHNT and CDR2 is YYREEE in the germline V gene (reference sequence). The CDR3 bases are TGTGCCAGCAGCGAACTCGGACGGGGGGTCTACGAGCAGTACTTC. The encoded protein is CASSELGRGVYEQYF.

V is TRBV11-2 and J is TRBJ2-7, with TRBD1 matching 7 bases. The CDR3 spans 14 residues. V dropped 5 bases and J dropped 1; count of bases not matched to a gene: 5. From germline, CDR1 is SGHAT and CDR2 FQNNGV. CDR3 DNA: TGTGCCAGCAGCCAGGGGGACGGTTCCTACGAGCAGTACTTC. Amino acid sequence: CASSQGDGSYEQYF.

The chain joins TRBV9 to TRBJ1-1; D is undetermined. The germline V gene has CDR1 SGDLS and CDR2 YYNGEE. The CDR3 has 13 residues. Deletions cut 4 bases from V and 1 base from J, with 8 bases between. CDR3 residues: CASSPVPNTEAFF. As DNA, the CDR3 is TGTGCCAGCAGCCCAGTCCCGAACACTGAAGCTTTCTTT.

The chain has TRBV5-1 and TRBJ2-1; 8 bases align to TRBD2. Germline CDR1 and CDR2: SGHRS and YFSETQ. The J segment lost 1 base and the V segment lost 0 bases, leaving 3 bases of the junction unmatched. The CDR3 has 16 amino acids. The CDR3 region has the DNA TGCGCCAGCAGCTTGGAAGCGGGAGCTTCCTACAATGAGCAGTTCTTC. Its translation: CASSLEAGASYNEQFF.

The rearrangement links TRBV6-5 to TRBJ1-2; TRBD1 is a possible D gene (5 bases). Trimming took 2 bases from V and 7 from J, leaving 17 bases between them. The CDR3 spans 15 residues. Germline CDR1 and CDR2: MNHEY and SVGAGI. The CDR3 sequence: CASSYGATELRGYTF. In nucleotides, the CDR3 is TGTGCCAGCAGTTACGGAGCGACAGAGTTACGTGGCTACACCTTC.